These 30 T cell receptor beta chains came from one sample sequenced in a study of blood T cell repertoires in COVID-19. TCRdb keeps only in-frame clones here, not all; method: immunoSEQ multiplex PCR. The sample yields some 220,000 clones, 82% seen once. The sequencing sample was made of peripheral blood. The source is a woman between 65 and 79 years old with COVID-19, enrolled during active disease.

The rearrangement joins TRBV27 to TRBJ2-3, with D maybe TRBD2 (5 bases). The germline V and J ends were trimmed by 2 bases and 2 bases, with 8 bases remaining between them. The CDR3 runs 14 residues. Germline loops: CDR1 MNHEY, CDR2 SMNVEV (reference sequence). CDR3 nucleotides: TGTGCCAGCAGTTTACACGGGAACACAGATACGCAGTATTTT. This translates into CASSLHGNTDTQYF.

The chain employs TRBV29-1 and TRBJ1-1; D may be TRBD1 (5 bases). CDR1 is SQVTM, CDR2 ANQGSEA, per germline. The CDR3 consists of 14 residues. The germline V and J ends were trimmed by 6 bases and 0 bases, with 14 bases remaining between them. The CDR3 region is CSVGGLPLNTEAFF. The CDR3 DNA reads TGCAGCGTGGGGGGATTACCTTTGAACACTGAAGCTTTCTTT.

The V and J genes are TRBV24-1 and TRBJ2-5; 9 nucleotides match TRBD2. Germline V gene sequence: CDR1 KGHDR, CDR2 SFDVKD. The CDR3 consists of 13 residues. With V trimmed by 10 bases and J by 5 bases, 7 bases remained unmatched. The CDR3 DNA follows: TGTGCCACGGAGGGACTAGCTGGGGAGACCCAGTACTTC. Amino acids: CATEGLAGETQYF.

The chain recombines TRBV10-3 with TRBJ2-3; 11 bases agree with TRBD2. The CDR3 runs to 15 residues. J was trimmed by 0 bases and V by 4 bases; bases with no gene match: 0. Germline V lookup: CDR1 ENHRY, CDR2 SYGVKD. The CDR3 protein is CAISGLAGSTDTQYF. The CDR3 coding sequence is TGTGCCATCAGTGGACTAGCGGGAAGCACAGATACGCAGTATTTT.

The chain carries TRBV4-2 and TRBJ2-5; the match to TRBD2 covers 8 bases. This CDR3 is 16 amino acids long. Germline V gene sequence: CDR1 LGHNA, CDR2 YNFKEQ. J lost 2 bases, V lost 4 bases, and 9 bases had no gene match. The CDR3 bases are TGTGCCAGCAGCCTTATGACCGGGAGGGGGCAAGAGACCCAGTACTTC. Amino acid sequence: CASSLMTGRGQETQYF.

This chain links TRBV5-4 with TRBJ2-3, with 10 bases aligning to TRBD2. The junction had 5 bases not matched to a gene; V was cut back by 4 bases and J by 3 bases. Germline V gene lookup returns CDR1 SGHNT and CDR2 YYREEE (reference sequence). CDR3 size: 15 residues. The CDR3 nucleotides are TGTGCCAGCAGCCCCCTACTAGCGGGGACAGATACGCAGTATTTT. It specifies CASSPLLAGTDTQYF.

The V and J genes are TRBV4-3 and TRBJ1-1; no clear D. CDR1 LGHNA and CDR2 YSLEER come from the germline V gene. The ends were cut back, 1 base at V and 6 bases at J, with 18 bases in the middle. The CDR3 has 16 amino acids. The CDR3 nucleotides are TGCGCCAGCAGCCAAGGGTCCACGGGAGCCAGATCTGAAGCTTTCTTT. Protein product: CASSQGSTGARSEAFF.

This clone appeared once. This chain uses TRBV7-9 with TRBJ1-4; 9 bases map to TRBD1. Germline-derived CDR1 and CDR2 are SEHNR and FQNEAQ (reference sequence). The CDR3 has 14 residues. V trimming: 5 bases; J trimming: 7 bases; junction bases outside the gene matches: 5. The CDR3 sequence: CASSQDRGTEKLFF. The CDR3 DNA reads TGTGCCAGCAGCCAGGACAGGGGAACTGAAAAACTGTTTTTT. Full variable domain (rest looked up from reference TRBV7-9 and TRBJ1-4): DTGVSQNPRHKITKRGQNVTFRCDPISEHNRLYWYRQTLGQGPEFLTYFQNEAQLEKSRLLSDRFSAERPKGSFSTLEIQRTEQGDSAMYLCASSQDRGTEKLFFGSGTQLSVL.

V is TRBV19 and J is TRBJ1-1; possible D gene TRBD1, 5 bases. The CDR3 consists of 18 residues. V gave up 1 base and J gave up 0 bases, with 18 bases separating them. CDR1 and CDR2 from the germline V gene are LNHDA and SQIVND (reference sequence). Written as DNA, the CDR3 is TGTGCCAGTAGTATAGTCGGCGGGGCTCACCTTATGAACACTGAAGCTTTCTTT. Translation: CASSIVGGAHLMNTEAFF.

This clone came up a few times. This sequence joins TRBV2 and TRBJ2-7; D might be TRBD1 (6 bases). Trimming took 6 bases from V and 5 from J, leaving 23 bases between them. Per the germline V gene, CDR1 is SNHLY and CDR2 is FYNNEI. The CDR3 has 16 amino acids. The chain's CDR3 is CASSGDFGDKGHEQYF. In DNA form, the CDR3 reads TGTGCCAGCAGCGGGGATTTCGGGGACAAAGGCCACGAGCAGTACTTC.

DNA for the CDR3: TGTGCCAGCACCACTTGGGACAGAAACACCGGGGAGCTGTTTTTT. Amino acid sequence: CASTTWDRNTGELFF. The chain has TRBV13 and TRBJ2-2; 7 bases agree with TRBD1. V gave up 7 bases and J gave up 2 bases; unmatched junction bases: 7. Germline CDR1 reads PRHDT; CDR2 reads FYEKMQ (reference sequence). The CDR3 has 15 amino acids.

The J gene is TRBJ2-4, the V gene TRBV4-2; TRBD2 matches at 9 bases. The CDR3 extends over 16 amino acids. V shed 0 bases and J 3 bases; nucleotides not matched to a gene: 3. Germline V gene data show CDR1 as LGHNA and CDR2 as YNFKEQ. This CDR3 is CASSQDPSGDKNIQYF. CDR3 sequence (DNA): TGTGCCAGCAGCCAAGACCCTAGCGGGGACAAAAACATTCAGTACTTC.

This clone was picked up many times. The CDR3 spells CASSQVPFRGPTPLHF. CDR3 DNA: TGCGCCAGCAGCCAAGTTCCGTTCAGGGGCCCAACACCCCTCCACTTT. The gene calls are TRBV4-1 and TRBJ1-6, with D perhaps matching TRBD1 (6 bases). This CDR3 spans 16 amino acids. Germline-derived CDR1 and CDR2 are MGHRA and YSYEKL. Trimming took 1 base from V and 11 from J, leaving 18 bases between them.

The chain couples TRBV19 to TRBJ2-1; 9 bases line up with TRBD2. CDR1 and CDR2 (germline): LNHDA, SQIVND (reference sequence). Trimming cost V 5 bases and J 0 bases; bases outside gene matches: 8. The CDR3 has 17 amino acids. In DNA, the CDR3 is TGTGCCAGTAGTGTATATAGCGGGGGAAGCTCCTACAATGAGCAGTTCTTC. This encodes CASSVYSGGSSYNEQFF.

This clone occurred a few times. This chain uses TRBV7-8 with TRBJ1-4; weak D call: TRBD1 (6 bases). Germline V CDR1 and CDR2: SGHVS, FQNEAQ. V gave up 5 bases and J gave up 5 bases, with 18 bases separating them. The CDR3 runs 16 residues. CDR3 nucleotide sequence: TGTGCCAGCAGCCCCCTTACAGGGAGGGGGAATGAAAAACTGTTTTTT. Encoded protein: CASSPLTGRGNEKLFF.

The chain uses TRBV5-4 and TRBJ1-4; the match to TRBD1 covers 11 bases. This CDR3 has 13 residues. Germline lookup yields CDR1 SGHNT and CDR2 YYREEE (reference sequence). V was pared by 4 bases and J by 14 bases, with 7 bases of the junction left unmatched. The CDR3 DNA is TGTGCCAGCAGCCTTGGACAGGGGGCTTTGCTGTTTTTT. Its protein is CASSLGQGALLFF.

V and J are TRBV10-3 and TRBJ1-6; a weak D match, TRBD1 (5 bases). The V gene's germline CDR1 is ENHRY and CDR2 SYGVKD. The CDR3 is 15 residues long. With 6 bases removed from V and 6 bases from J, the gap between germline ends came to 15 bases. CDR3 amino acids: CAIRDTDRGNSPLHF. CDR3 in DNA: TGTGCCATCAGGGATACCGACAGAGGTAATTCACCCCTCCACTTT.

V usage is TRBV11-2 and J usage is TRBJ2-1; 11 nucleotides match TRBD2. The CDR3 is 15 amino acids. Germline V gene sequence: CDR1 SGHAT, CDR2 FQNNGV. The V segment lost 1 base and the J segment 9 bases; nucleotides outside the gene matches: 5. The CDR3 DNA sequence: TGTGCCAGCAGCTTAGGGGGGACTAGCGGAAGTGAGCAGTTCTTC. Protein: CASSLGGTSGSEQFF.

This clone has only one observation. The J gene is TRBJ1-1, the V gene TRBV5-1, with 7 positions matching TRBD1. Germline V gene lookup returns CDR1 SGHRS and CDR2 YFSETQ. This CDR3 is built from 15 residues. The J segment lost 1 base and the V segment lost 0 bases, leaving 3 bases of the junction unmatched. CDR3 sequence reads: CASSLVAGGNTEAFF. The CDR3 DNA follows: TGCGCCAGCAGCTTGGTGGCAGGGGGGAACACTGAAGCTTTCTTT.

This sequence joins TRBV18 and TRBJ2-3, with 9 nucleotides matching TRBD1. CDR1 and CDR2 (germline): KGHSH, LQKENI. V trimming: 3 bases; J trimming: 2 bases; junction bases outside the gene matches: 6. The CDR3 is made up of 16 amino acids. CDR3 sequence: CASSPRTGVDTDTQYF. CDR3 bases: TGTGCCAGCTCACCGAGGACAGGGGTAGACACAGATACGCAGTATTTT.

This chain uses TRBV28 with TRBJ1-1; D may be TRBD1 (6 bases). The CDR3 length is 14 residues. Trimming removed 8 bases at V and 1 base at J, with 14 bases between. The germline V gene has CDR1 MDHEN and CDR2 SYDVKM. CDR3: CASVRGGPNTEAFF. For the CDR3, the DNA is TGTGCCAGCGTTAGGGGGGGTCCGAACACTGAAGCTTTCTTT.

This sequence joins TRBV4-3 and TRBJ1-1; no clear D. V shed 0 bases and J shed 3 bases, with 8 bases lying between them. CDR3 length: 14 amino acids. Germline loops: CDR1 LGHNA, CDR2 YSLEER. The CDR3 sequence is CASSQDKQHTEAFF. CDR3 DNA: TGCGCCAGCAGCCAAGATAAACAGCACACTGAAGCTTTCTTT.

J is TRBJ1-6 and V is TRBV5-4; 9 positions agree with TRBD1. The V and J ends lost 5 bases and 7 bases, in that order; junction bases with no gene match: 13. This CDR3 comprises 17 residues. Germline V gene sequence: CDR1 SGHNT, CDR2 YYREEE (reference sequence). In DNA form, the CDR3 reads TGTGCCAGCAGTTCCGCCGGGACAGGGTTTCGGAATTCACCCCTCCACTTT. Translated: CASSSAGTGFRNSPLHF.

The J gene is TRBJ1-2, the V gene TRBV9, with a possible D match to TRBD1 (5 bases). This CDR3 spans 14 amino acids. Germline V gene data show CDR1 as SGDLS and CDR2 as YYNGEE. Trimming removed 0 bases at V and 2 bases at J, with 8 bases between. The CDR3: CASSVEQANYGYTF. The CDR3 DNA reads TGTGCCAGCAGCGTAGAACAGGCGAACTATGGCTACACCTTC.

This clone occurred a few times. This chain connects TRBV3-1 (or the pseudogene TRBV3-2) to TRBJ1-1, with unresolved D. This CDR3 has 15 amino acids. V lost 4 bases, J lost 1 base, and 13 bases lay in between. Germline lookup yields CDR1 LGHDT and CDR2 YNNKEL (reference sequence). The CDR3 loop reads CASSPIQSRNTEAFF. The CDR3 DNA follows: TGTGCCAGCAGCCCGATACAGTCACGGAACACTGAAGCTTTCTTT.

The V call is TRBV5-1, the J call TRBJ2-7, with a tentative D call TRBD2 (5 bases). The CDR3 runs 14 residues. V lost 4 bases and J 4 bases, leaving 15 bases between the germline ends. Germline V lookup: CDR1 SGHRS, CDR2 YFSETQ. The CDR3 nucleotides are TGCGCCAGCAGCACCGCGGGTAACGGATACGAGCAGTACTTC. Protein: CASSTAGNGYEQYF. The full variable domain, rest sourced from reference TRBV5-1 and TRBJ2-7, is KAGVTQTPRYLIKTRGQQVTLSCSPISGHRSVSWYQQTPGQGLQFLFEYFSETQRNKGNFPGRFSGRQFSNSRSEMNVSTLELGDSALYLCASSTAGNGYEQYFGPGTRLTVT.

V usage is TRBV5-1 and J usage is TRBJ1-4, with TRBD1 as a possible D gene (6 bases). Germline V gives CDR1 SGHRS, CDR2 YFSETQ. The V end lost 1 base, the J end lost 5 bases, and 9 bases lay between the germline ends. CDR3 length equals 14 residues. The CDR3 nucleotides are TGCGCCAGCAGCTTGCACCAGGGGAATGAAAAACTGTTTTTT. This encodes CASSLHQGNEKLFF.

The chain combines TRBV3-1 (or the pseudogene TRBV3-2) with TRBJ1-5; D unresolved. In germline, CDR1 is LGHDT, CDR2 YNNKEL (reference sequence). V lost 0 bases and J 0 bases, leaving 6 bases between the germline ends. This CDR3 has 15 amino acids. The CDR3 loop is CASSQDGFSNQPQHF. Written as DNA, the CDR3 is TGTGCCAGCAGCCAAGACGGGTTTAGCAATCAGCCCCAGCATTTT.

This clone was observed a single time. This chain joins TRBV30 and TRBJ2-3; TRBD2 matches at 10 bases. CDR1 GTSNPN and CDR2 SVGIG come from the germline V gene (reference sequence). This CDR3 has 13 residues. The J segment lost 4 bases and the V segment lost 5 bases, leaving 3 bases of the junction unmatched. CDR3 sequence reads: CAWASGSPDTQYF. The CDR3 nucleotides read TGTGCCTGGGCTAGCGGGAGCCCAGATACGCAGTATTTT.

Comment on this clone: At the DNA level, this CDR3 is encoded by other sequences in the same sample as well. This chain links TRBV18 with TRBJ1-1; TRBD1 might be the D (5 bases). Trimming took off 3 bases at V and 7 bases at J, with 6 bases between the two ends. The CDR3 contains 11 residues. Germline V gives CDR1 KGHSH, CDR2 LQKENI. CDR3 coding DNA: TGTGCCAGCTCACCCGGGGGTGAAGCTTTCTTT. Amino acid sequence: CASSPGGEAFF.